Shown below are 21 T cell receptor beta chains from a single sample sequenced in a study of vaccination effects on CD4 cells after COVID-19. Profiled with immunoSEQ multiplex PCR; TCRdb holds only in-frame clones, not every one. The sample records around 26,000 clones, around 73% being singletons. These TCRs' antigens remain unknown. The authors isolated CD4+ T cells after around 11 days of culture. This material consisted of CD4+ T cells from PBMCs cultured without peptide, taken before COVID-19 vaccination. All receptors come from a human donor who received a COVID-19 vaccine.

The chain carries TRBV29-1 and TRBJ2-4, with D possibly TRBD1 on 6 matching bases. Trimming cost V 8 bases and J 7 bases, with 15 bases left between them. The CDR3 loop spans 12 amino acids. Germline V CDR1 and CDR2: SQVTM, ANQGSEA. The CDR3 loop is CSYTAGDNIQYF. The CDR3 DNA sequence: TGCAGCTATACAGCAGGGGACAACATTCAGTACTTC.

The chain joins TRBV4-3 to TRBJ1-3; D ambiguous. The CDR3 is made up of 15 amino acids. Germline assignment: CDR1 LGHNA and CDR2 YSLEER. V was trimmed by 0 bases and J by 3 bases, leaving 9 bases between them. The CDR3 sequence: CASSQEYRVGNTIYF. DNA of the CDR3: TGCGCCAGCAGCCAAGAGTATAGGGTTGGAAACACCATATATTTT.

The sample holds one count of this clone. The rearrangement uses TRBV12-5 and TRBJ1-3; D ambiguous. Germline CDR1 reads LGHNT; CDR2 reads FRNRAP. The CDR3 length is 15 residues. V was cut by 8 bases and J by 6 bases, with 20 bases left in between. The CDR3 nucleotides read TGTGCTAGTACCCCGATGGAGCCAAGGGAAAACACCATATATTTT. This translates into CASTPMEPRENTIYF.

V gene TRBV7-9 combines with J gene TRBJ2-2, with 8 positions matching TRBD1. The ends lost 1 base at V and 6 bases at J; junction bases unmatched: 10. The length of the CDR3 is 17 residues. Germline V lookup: CDR1 SEHNR, CDR2 FQNEAQ (reference sequence). The CDR3 bases are TGTGCCAGCAGCTTAGGTGACAGGGGACGCCGCCCCGGGGAGCTGTTTTTT. Translating it yields CASSLGDRGRRPGELFF. Filled out from reference TRBV7-9 and TRBJ2-2, the complete variable domain reads DTGVSQNPRHKITKRGQNVTFRCDPISEHNRLYWYRQTLGQGPEFLTYFQNEAQLEKSRLLSDRFSAERPKGSFSTLEIQRTEQGDSAMYLCASSLGDRGRRPGELFFGEGSRLTVL.

This clone was found a few times. The chain is built from TRBV2 and TRBJ2-1, with D perhaps TRBD2 (5 bases). In germline, CDR1 is SNHLY, CDR2 FYNNEI. This CDR3 spans 14 amino acids. V was clipped by 2 bases and J by 6 bases, with 11 bases between them. The CDR3 protein is CASSEYLAGNEQFF. The CDR3 DNA follows: TGTGCCAGCAGTGAATATCTAGCTGGCAATGAGCAGTTCTTC.

The chain links TRBV6-5 to TRBJ1-1, with D possibly being TRBD1 (6 bases). CDR3 length: 14 amino acids. The germline V and J ends were trimmed by 5 bases and 1 base, with 11 bases remaining between them. Germline V gene sequence: CDR1 MNHEY, CDR2 SVGAGI. For the CDR3, the DNA is TGTGCCAGCAGTCGACAGGTGAAGAACACTGAAGCTTTCTTT. It codes for CASSRQVKNTEAFF.

The chain combines TRBV12-3 or TRBV12-4 with TRBJ2-1, with no clear D. The V end lost 4 bases, the J end lost 3 bases, and 7 bases lay between the germline ends. The CDR3 runs 13 residues. The CDR3 DNA reads as TGTGCCAGCAGTTCAAACAGCTACAATGAGCAGTTCTTC. It specifies CASSSNSYNEQFF.

V usage is TRBV11-2 and J usage is TRBJ2-3, with 7 bases identical to TRBD2. CDR3 length: 16 residues. V dropped 2 bases and J dropped 3; count of bases not matched to a gene: 8. Germline values: CDR1 SGHAT, CDR2 FQNNGV. The CDR3, as DNA: TGTGCCAGCAGCTTATTCGGCGGGAGAGGAACAGATACGCAGTATTTT. Translated: CASSLFGGRGTDTQYF.

This chain uses TRBV10-2 with TRBJ1-4; 10 nucleotides line up with TRBD1. Germline V CDR1 and CDR2: WSHSY, SAAADI. The junction had 4 bases not matched to a gene; V was cut back by 6 bases and J by 0 bases. CDR3 size: 16 residues. CDR3 residues: CASSTGTGATNEKLFF. The CDR3 region has the DNA TGCGCCAGCAGCACCGGGACAGGGGCAACTAATGAAAAACTGTTTTTT.

In this sample, this clone turned up a few times. The chain couples TRBV18 to TRBJ1-1, with 7 positions matching TRBD1. J gave up 1 base and V 5 bases, and 4 bases lay outside the gene matches. Germline CDR1 and CDR2: KGHSH and LQKENI. The CDR3 is made up of 14 amino acids. Written as DNA, the CDR3 is TGTGCCAGCTCAAGAGGGGGCCGGAACACTGAAGCTTTCTTT. Its protein product is CASSRGGRNTEAFF.

The rearrangement links TRBV7-8 to TRBJ2-3; unclear D gene. The V gene's germline CDR1 is SGHVS and CDR2 FQNEAQ. The CDR3 length is 16 residues. V lost 1 base to trimming and J lost 3 bases, with 14 bases between them. CDR3 DNA sequence: TGTGCCAGCAGCTTAGGGGCACATAAGATGACAGATACGCAGTATTTT. This codes for CASSLGAHKMTDTQYF. Complete variable domain (other parts from reference TRBV7-8 and TRBJ2-3): GAGVSQSPRYKVAKRGQDVALRCDPISGHVSLFWYQQALGQGPEFLTYFQNEAQLDKSGLPSDRFFAERPEGSVSTLKIQRTQQEDSAVYLCASSLGAHKMTDTQYFGPGTRLTVL.

The rearrangement links TRBV6-4 to TRBJ2-5; no clear D. The CDR3 contains 13 residues. V lost 5 bases and J 5 bases, leaving 12 bases between the germline ends. In germline, CDR1 is MRHNA, CDR2 SNTAGT. This CDR3 is CASSSGPGETQYF. CDR3 nucleotides: TGTGCCAGCAGTTCGGGTCCCGGGGAGACCCAGTACTTC.

V and J are TRBV3-1 (or the pseudogene TRBV3-2) and TRBJ1-3, with no clear D. Germline V gives CDR1 LGHDT, CDR2 YNNKEL (reference sequence). The CDR3 loop spans 16 amino acids. V lost 0 bases and J 3 bases, leaving 12 bases between the germline ends. CDR3 nucleotide sequence: TGTGCCAGCAGCCAAGATGGGTCGCCCCGTGGAAACACCATATATTTT. Encoded protein: CASSQDGSPRGNTIYF.

This sequence joins TRBV14 and TRBJ1-1, with D possibly matching TRBD1 (6 bases). CDR3 length equals 14 residues. CDR1 and CDR2 from the germline V gene are SGHDN and FVKESK. Between the trimmed V and J ends, which lost 4 bases and 6 bases, there was a span of 15 bases. The CDR3 loop is CASSPGGGLAEAFF. The CDR3 nucleotides are TGTGCCAGCAGCCCTGGCGGGGGGCTCGCTGAAGCTTTCTTT.

This clone was counted between two and nine times. The chain uses TRBV5-4 and TRBJ2-7, with 10 bases that match TRBD2. Germline V gene data show CDR1 as SGHNT and CDR2 as YYREEE (reference sequence). The V segment lost 3 bases and the J segment 5 bases; nucleotides outside the gene matches: 2. CDR3 size: 13 residues. CDR3 in amino acids: CASSSGTSDEQYF. CDR3 in DNA: TGTGCCAGCAGCTCTGGGACTAGCGACGAGCAGTACTTC.

The J gene is TRBJ1-6, the V gene TRBV7-8; unclear D gene. Per germline, CDR1 SGHVS and CDR2 FQNEAQ. Trimming removed 0 bases at V and 0 bases at J, with 9 bases between. CDR3 length: 17 residues. DNA for the CDR3: TGTGCCAGCAGCTTAGCGCGGCAGAGCTCCTATAATTCACCCCTCCACTTT. Amino acids: CASSLARQSSYNSPLHF.

The chain links TRBV6-2 or TRBV6-3 to TRBJ1-5, with a tentative D call TRBD1 (5 bases). CDR1 is MNHEY and CDR2 is SVGEGT in the germline V gene. The CDR3 covers 15 residues. Deletions cut 5 bases from V and 0 bases from J, with 11 bases between. The CDR3 protein is CASSPYGGSNQPQHF. DNA of the CDR3: TGTGCCAGCAGTCCCTACGGGGGTAGCAATCAGCCCCAGCATTTT.

The sample holds one count of this clone. The chain uses TRBV3-1 (or the pseudogene TRBV3-2) and TRBJ2-7, with D tentatively TRBD1 (6 bases). V lost 0 bases, J lost 2 bases, and 14 bases lay in between. The germline gives CDR1 LGHDT, CDR2 YNNKEL (reference sequence). The CDR3 is 16 amino acids. The CDR3 coding sequence is TGTGCCAGCAGCCAAGAGGGAACAGGGCTCACCTACGAGCAGTACTTC. It encodes CASSQEGTGLTYEQYF.

This chain links TRBV19 with TRBJ2-7; no definite D call. The V gene lost 4 bases and the J gene lost 0 bases, with 13 bases spanning the gap. This CDR3 has 15 amino acids. Per the germline V gene, CDR1 is LNHDA and CDR2 is SQIVND (reference sequence). The CDR3 DNA reads TGTGCCAGTAGTAAGGGCGGTCAGCACTCCTACGAGCAGTACTTC. This gives the protein CASSKGGQHSYEQYF.

The chain joins TRBV20-1 to TRBJ1-4, with D unclear. V was clipped by 3 bases and J by 7 bases, with 15 bases between them. The CDR3 has 14 residues. Germline V gene data show CDR1 as DFQATT and CDR2 as SNEGSKA (reference sequence). CDR3 sequence reads: CSASPSGRGEKLFF. The CDR3 nucleotides are TGCAGTGCTAGTCCCTCCGGTAGAGGTGAAAAACTGTTTTTT.

The chain combines TRBV7-2 with TRBJ1-2, with D perhaps matching TRBD1 (6 bases). The germline CDR1 and CDR2 sequences are SGHTA and FQGNSA. The CDR3 extends over 16 amino acids. Between the trimmed V and J ends, which lost 4 bases and 8 bases, there was a span of 23 bases. Written as DNA, the CDR3 is TGTGCCAGCAGCTCCCGGGGGGGCATAGGACCCGGGGGCTACACCTTC. Protein sequence: CASSSRGGIGPGGYTF.